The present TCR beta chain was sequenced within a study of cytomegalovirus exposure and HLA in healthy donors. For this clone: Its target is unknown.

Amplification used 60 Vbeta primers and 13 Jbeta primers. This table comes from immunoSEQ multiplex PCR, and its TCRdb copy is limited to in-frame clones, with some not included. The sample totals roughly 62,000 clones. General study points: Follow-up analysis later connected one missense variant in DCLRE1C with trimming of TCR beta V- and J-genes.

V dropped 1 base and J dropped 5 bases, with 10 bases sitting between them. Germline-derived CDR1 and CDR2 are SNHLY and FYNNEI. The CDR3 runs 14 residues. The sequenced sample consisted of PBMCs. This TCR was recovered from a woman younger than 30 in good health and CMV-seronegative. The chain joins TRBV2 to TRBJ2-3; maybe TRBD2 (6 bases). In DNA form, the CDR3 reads TGTGCCAGCAGTGAAGACGGTAGCGGAGATACGCAGTATTTT. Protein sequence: CASSEDGSGDTQYF. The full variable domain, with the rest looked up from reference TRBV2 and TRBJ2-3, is EPEVTQTPSHQVTQMGQEVILRCVPISNHLYFYWYRQILGQKVEFLVSFYNNEISEKSEIFDDQFSVERPDGSNFTLKIRSTKLEDSAMYFCASSEDGSGDTQYFGPGTRLTVL.